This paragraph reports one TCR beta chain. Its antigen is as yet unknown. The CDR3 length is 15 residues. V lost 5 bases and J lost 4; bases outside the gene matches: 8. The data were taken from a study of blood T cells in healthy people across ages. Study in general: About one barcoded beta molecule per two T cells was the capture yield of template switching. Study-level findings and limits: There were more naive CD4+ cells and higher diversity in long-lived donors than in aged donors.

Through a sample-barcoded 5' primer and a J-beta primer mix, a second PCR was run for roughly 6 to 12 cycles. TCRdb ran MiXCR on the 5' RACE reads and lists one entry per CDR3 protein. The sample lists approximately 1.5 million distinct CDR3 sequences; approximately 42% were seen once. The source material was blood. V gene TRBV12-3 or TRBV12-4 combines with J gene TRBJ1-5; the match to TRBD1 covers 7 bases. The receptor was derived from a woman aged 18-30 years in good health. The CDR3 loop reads CASSPRTGFNQPQHF. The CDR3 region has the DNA TGTGCCAGCAGTCCGCGGACAGGATTTAATCAGCCCCAGCATTTT.